Included here is one T cell receptor (beta chain) sequence, with context. The data are from a study of shared clonotypes between healthy human individuals. Study summary: Participating donors consisted of a couple of women and a few men aged 18 to 49.

It was 150 to 250 ng DNA, 25,000 to 35,000 T cell genomes, that sorted-subset replicate PCRs used. Original analysis: For the immunoSEQ data, sequences were junction-only without quality scores, so filtering differed. This table comes from immunoSEQ multiplex PCR, and its TCRdb copy is limited to in-frame clones, with some not included. That table furnishes V, J and clone size, whereas the DNA furnished D and trimming. The table has around 690,000 clones, roughly 91% seen once; the top ten hold around a third. The CDR3 is 13 amino acids. V was pared by 1 base and J by 5 bases, with 9 bases between. In germline, CDR1 is PRHDT, CDR2 FYEKMQ (reference sequence).

The chain employs TRBV13 and TRBJ2-7, with D perhaps matching TRBD2 (5 bases). The sequence was obtained from a man between 18 and 35 years old in good health. Some clones in this sample may be carry-over from other donors' samples. Sequenced input: memory CD8+ T cells from PBMCs. Subset here: CD45RO+ cells pooled with CCR7-negative TemRA cells. The CDR3 is CASSLDLGDEQYF. The CDR3, as DNA: TGTGCCAGCAGCTTAGATTTGGGAGACGAGCAGTACTTC.